These 16 T cell receptor beta chains were all obtained from the same sample, sequenced in a study of molecular identifiers for immune sequencing clone quantification. From the PCR reads, TCRdb called clonotypes with MiXCR, one entry per CDR3 protein. The repertoire includes about 640,000 distinct CDR3 sequences, 15% to 20% of them detected once, and roughly 0.9% sits in the top ten. The sequenced material came from naive CD8+ T cells from blood, with Jurkat cell RNA spiked in. Subset indicated: FACS-sorted CD8+CD4-CCR7+CD45RA+ naive T cells. Receptors originate from a human donor in good health. Some libraries in this study had Jurkat cell RNA spiked in.

As regards this clonotype: The junction departs from the called germline gene at one end, perhaps through a read error. The chain links TRBV19 to TRBJ1-1; unclear D gene. The CDR3 totals 12 residues. The germline V gene has CDR1 LNHDA and CDR2 SQIVND (reference sequence). As DNA, the CDR3 is TGTGCCAGTTCTTATTTAAACACTGAAGCTCTCTTT. Its protein product is CASSYLNTEALF. The full variable domain, with the rest looked up from reference TRBV19 and TRBJ1-1, is DGGITQSPKYLFRKEGQNVTLSCEQNLNHDAMYWYRQDPGQGLRLIYYSQIVNDFQKGDIAEGYSVSREKKESFPLTVTSAQKNPTAFYLCASSYLNTEALFGQGTRLTVV.

This clonotype was counted at least ten times. The chain uses TRBV12-3 or TRBV12-4 and TRBJ2-5; D may be TRBD1 (6 bases). This CDR3 region has 13 residues. Trimming removed 6 bases at V and 4 bases at J, with 12 bases between. The DNA of the CDR3 is TGTGCCAGCAGGTTGACAGGATCAGAGACCCAGTACTTC. Protein: CASRLTGSETQYF.

With respect to this clonotype: Just one base apart from a much larger clone, this may be a read error. The V and J genes are TRBV5-6 and TRBJ1-1; D gene unclear. This CDR3 comprises 11 residues. The germline CDR1 and CDR2 sequences are SGHDT and YYEEEE. Here the CDR3 DNA reads TGTGGCAGCAGCTTGGCTCTGGAAGCTTTCTTT. This translates into CGSSLALEAFF.

This clonotype was found a few times. This sequence joins TRBV19 and TRBJ2-7; D is undetermined. V was clipped by 0 bases and J by 3 bases, with 9 bases between them. The CDR3 sequence is 14 residues long. Germline V gene lookup returns CDR1 LNHDA and CDR2 SQIVND (reference sequence). CDR3 protein: CASSIELRIYEQYF. Here the CDR3 DNA reads TGTGCCAGTAGTATAGAGCTGAGGATCTACGAGCAGTACTTC.

This clonotype was seen repeatedly, ten times or more. CDR3 residues: CASSPGTSPNEQFF. CDR3 DNA: TGTGCCAGCAGCCCTGGGACTAGCCCCAATGAGCAGTTCTTC. V is TRBV11-2 and J is TRBJ2-1; 9 nucleotides align to TRBD2. The CDR3 covers 14 residues. Germline V lookup: CDR1 SGHAT, CDR2 FQNNGV. V trimming: 5 bases; J trimming: 6 bases; junction bases outside the gene matches: 5.

The chain recombines TRBV7-4 with TRBJ1-3; D gene ambiguous. CDR3 length: 15 amino acids. Trimming pared 2 bases from V and 1 base from J, leaving 9 bases between. Germline V gene lookup returns CDR1 SGHVT and CDR2 SQSDAQ. CDR3 in DNA: TGTGCCAGCAGCTTAAAGATCGTGTCTGGAAACACCATATATTTT. Amino acids: CASSLKIVSGNTIYF.

Points on this clonotype: A much more abundant neighbour one base away suggests this may be a read error. The rearrangement uses TRBV2 and TRBJ1-4; D not resolved. This CDR3 region has 13 residues. The germline V gene has CDR1 SNHLY and CDR2 FYNNEI. Written as DNA, the CDR3 is TGTGCCGGTCGGGGAGGAGTTAATGAAAAACTGCTTTTT. It codes for CAGRGGVNEKLLF.

This clonotype is a singleton in its sample. The junction departs from germline at one end; a sequencing error may be responsible. The chain carries TRBV4-3 and TRBJ1-2; D ambiguous. Germline V gives CDR1 LGHNA, CDR2 YSLEER. The CDR3 is 17 residues long. CDR3 loop: CASGQDLSGLGSYGYTF. CDR3 bases: TGCGCCAGCGGCCAAGATCTTAGCGGGCTCGGCAGCTATGGCTACACCTTC.

The table lists this clonotype with a few counts. A much more abundant neighbour one base away suggests this may be a read error. J is TRBJ1-4 and V is TRBV4-3; tentative D call: TRBD1 (6 bases). Germline assignment: CDR1 LGHNA and CDR2 YSLEER. V was clipped by 8 bases and J by 8 bases, with 18 bases between them. The CDR3 covers 14 residues. In DNA, the CDR3 is TGCGCCAGCGGCCCCATTGCAGGGGAAGAAAAACTGTTTTTT. This encodes CASGPIAGEEKLFF.

This clonotype was found many times. V is TRBV9 and J is TRBJ1-5; no clear D gene. Between the trimmed V and J ends, which lost 0 bases and 3 bases, there was a span of 4 bases. Germline CDR1 and CDR2: SGDLS and YYNGEE. The CDR3 sequence is 13 residues long. The CDR3 loop is CASSVGDNQPQHF. CDR3 in DNA: TGTGCCAGCAGCGTAGGGGACAATCAGCCCCAGCATTTT. Full variable domain (remainder filled in from reference TRBV9 and TRBJ1-5): DSGVTQTPKHLITATGQRVTLRCSPRSGDLSVYWYQQSLDQGLQFLIQYYNGEERAKGNILERFSAQQFPDLHSELNLSSLELGDSALYFCASSVGDNQPQHFGDGTRLSIL.

Turning to this clonotype: Possible read error: a much larger clone is one base away. J is TRBJ2-5 and V is TRBV11-2, with 7 bases aligning to TRBD2. In germline, CDR1 is SGHAT, CDR2 FQNNGV. The CDR3 covers 15 residues. The CDR3 reads CASSYSAGDQEAQYF. DNA for the CDR3: TGTGCCAGCAGCTACTCGGCGGGGGACCAAGAGGCCCAGTACTTC.

Ten or more counts support this clonotype. The genes are TRBV6-2 or TRBV6-3 and TRBJ1-5, with D possibly being TRBD1 (6 bases). Germline V gene lookup returns CDR1 MNHEY and CDR2 SVGEGT. This CDR3 is 15 amino acids long. V lost 5 bases, J lost 4 bases, and 15 bases lay in between. CDR3 nucleotides: TGTGCCAGCAGTGAAAACAGGGCCGGGAATCAGCCCCAGCATTTT. It translates to CASSENRAGNQPQHF.

The chain links TRBV2 to TRBJ1-6, with 8 bases lining up with TRBD1. Germline trimming cut 3 bases from V and 5 bases from J; bases unmatched to any gene: 24. CDR1 is SNHLY, CDR2 FYNNEI, per germline. This CDR3 is 22 amino acids long. For the CDR3, the DNA is TGTGCCAGCAGTGACATTTACCCAATTGGCCAAAGAGGACAGGGAGATAATTCACCCCTCCACTTT. It yields the protein CASSDIYPIGQRGQGDNSPLHF. The complete variable domain, with remaining parts taken from reference TRBV2 and TRBJ1-6, reads EPEVTQTPSHQVTQMGQEVILRCVPISNHLYFYWYRQILGQKVEFLVSFYNNEISEKSEIFDDQFSVERPDGSNFTLKIRSTKLEDSAMYFCASSDIYPIGQRGQGDNSPLHFGNGTRLTVT.

As to this clonotype: A much larger clone differs from this one at a single base, so this may be a read error. Likely a read error: the CDR3 ends without its conserved phenylalanine or tryptophan. The CDR3 DNA reads TGTGCCAGCAGCCCCCGGGGGGGCCTTAACACAGATACGCAGTATCTT. This gives the protein CASSPRGGLNTDTQYL. The chain joins TRBV11-2 to TRBJ2-3; 8 nucleotides agree with TRBD2. The CDR3 totals 16 residues. Trimming removed 5 bases from V and 2 bases from J; junction bases left unmatched: 9. Germline assignment: CDR1 SGHAT and CDR2 FQNNGV.

In its sample, this clonotype was seen many times. The rearrangement uses TRBV29-1 and TRBJ2-7; a possible D gene is TRBD1 (6 bases). This CDR3 comprises 13 residues. Germline V CDR1 and CDR2: SQVTM, ANQGSEA. V dropped 5 bases and J dropped 4 bases, with 15 bases sitting between them. In DNA, the CDR3 is TGCAGCGTTCTTGGCAGGGGTATGTACGAGCAGTACTTC. Translating it yields CSVLGRGMYEQYF.

With regard to this clonotype: In this CDR3 the conserved last residue, phenylalanine or tryptophan, is missing, so a read error is likely. The CDR3, as DNA: TGCGCCAGCAGCCCGGGACTAGGGGGTAGAGATACGCAGTATTCT. Translating gives CASSPGLGGRDTQYS. The gene calls are TRBV4-3 and TRBJ2-3; 8 bases match TRBD2. The CDR3 length is 15 residues. Germline-derived CDR1 and CDR2 are LGHNA and YSLEER. The V segment lost 4 bases and the J segment 5 bases; nucleotides outside the gene matches: 8.